One sample yielded the 18 T cell receptor beta chains listed below, sequenced in a study of early T cells in non-severe SARS-CoV-2 infection. TCRdb re-derived calls from the 5' RACE reads in MiXCR, one entry per CDR3 protein. The profile shows around 26,000 distinct CDR3 sequences, approximately 5.1% of them singletons. Sequencing was performed on whole blood. The receptors were gathered from an adult who was a healthcare worker with PCR-confirmed SARS-CoV-2 infection or an uninfected control (not recorded which).

As concerns this clonotype: A much larger clonotype is one base distant, so this may be a read error. The chain joins TRBV7-9 to TRBJ1-1, with D hard to call. CDR3 length: 12 residues. Germline V gives CDR1 SEHNR, CDR2 FQNEAQ (reference sequence). As DNA, the CDR3 is TGTGCCAGCACCACTAACCCCACTGAAGCTTACTTT. Amino acid sequence: CASTTNPTEAYF.

This clonotype is termed medium-sized. The chain couples TRBV28 to TRBJ1-5; D remains unclear. The CDR3 is 14 amino acids. The V gene lost 8 bases and the J gene lost 4 bases, with 15 bases spanning the gap. Germline loops: CDR1 MDHEN, CDR2 SYDVKM. The CDR3 region is CASLTAVLNQPQHF. DNA of the CDR3: TGTGCCAGCCTCACGGCAGTCCTTAATCAGCCCCAGCATTTT.

This clonotype was counted ten times or more. The chain carries TRBV5-4 and TRBJ2-7; D tentatively reads TRBD1 or TRBD2 (5 bases each). V lost 4 bases and J 2 bases, leaving 10 bases between the germline ends. This CDR3 contains 13 residues. The germline V gene has CDR1 SGHNT and CDR2 YYREEE (reference sequence). CDR3 residues: CASSRDVTYEQYF. The CDR3 DNA reads TGTGCCAGCAGCCGGGACGTAACCTACGAGCAGTACTTC.

This clonotype has at least ten counts. J is TRBJ1-4 and V is TRBV5-1; 9 nucleotides line up with TRBD1. The CDR3 is 15 amino acids. Germline assignment: CDR1 SGHRS and CDR2 YFSETQ. Losses at the gene ends were 2 bases for V and 5 bases for J; bases not matched to a gene: 4. The CDR3 is CASSFAGTGNEKLFF. CDR3 bases: TGCGCCAGCAGCTTCGCCGGGACAGGGAATGAAAAACTGTTTTTT.

V usage is TRBV30 and J usage is TRBJ1-1; TRBD1 is a possible D gene (5 bases). This CDR3 comprises 15 residues. The V gene lost 1 base and the J gene lost 0 bases, with 12 bases spanning the gap. The germline V gene has CDR1 GTSNPN and CDR2 SVGIG (reference sequence). CDR3 DNA sequence: TGTGCCTGGAGTGCTACCAGGGATATGAACACTGAAGCTTTCTTT. Translated: CAWSATRDMNTEAFF.

The genes are TRBV29-1 and TRBJ2-3; 11 bases are shared with TRBD1. Trimming at V came to 2 bases and at J to 6 bases, leaving 10 bases not matched to a gene. This CDR3 spans 16 amino acids. Germline V gene sequence: CDR1 SQVTM, CDR2 ANQGSEA. DNA for the CDR3: TGCAGCGTTGAACGGACCCCCGGGACAGGGGGTGATACGCAGTATTTT. This encodes CSVERTPGTGGDTQYF.

This clonotype was detected a few times. V gene TRBV5-5 combines with J gene TRBJ1-5; D is perhaps TRBD1 (6 bases). Per the germline V gene, CDR1 is SGHKS and CDR2 is YYEKEE (reference sequence). This CDR3 region has 14 residues. With 1 base removed from V and 7 bases from J, the gap between germline ends came to 12 bases. CDR3 amino acids: CASSLSGGGQPQHF. The CDR3 DNA sequence: TGTGCCAGCAGCTTGTCCGGGGGCGGACAGCCCCAGCATTTT.

This clonotype was found many times. V is TRBV11-2 and J is TRBJ1-2, with TRBD1 matching over 7 bases. Germline lookup yields CDR1 SGHAT and CDR2 FQNNGV. The V and J ends lost 5 bases and 6 bases, in that order; junction bases with no gene match: 15. This CDR3 spans 16 amino acids. CDR3 amino acids: CASSPLRDRPFNGYTF. CDR3 DNA: TGTGCCAGCAGCCCACTTCGGGACAGACCCTTTAATGGCTACACCTTC.

This clonotype occurred many times. The rearrangement links TRBV6-4 to TRBJ2-3; tentative D call: TRBD2 (5 bases). Between the trimmed V and J ends, which lost 7 bases and 0 bases, there was a span of 11 bases. The germline V gene encodes CDR1 MRHNA and CDR2 SNTAGT. The CDR3 spans 14 residues. This CDR3 reads CASKAESSTDTQYF. Written as DNA, the CDR3 is TGTGCCAGCAAAGCGGAATCTAGCACAGATACGCAGTATTTT.

This clonotype was counted ten times or more. The V and J genes are TRBV27 and TRBJ1-1; 11 nucleotides align to TRBD1. This CDR3 region has 16 residues. In germline, CDR1 is MNHEY, CDR2 SMNVEV (reference sequence). The V and J ends lost 5 bases and 5 bases, in that order; junction bases with no gene match: 10. The CDR3, as DNA: TGTGCCAGCAGTCGAGGACTCGGGACAGGGGGAACTGAAGCTTTCTTT. Its protein product is CASSRGLGTGGTEAFF.

Ten or more counts support this clonotype. The CDR3 nucleotides read TGTGCCAGCGAAAGCAGGGCGGACTATGGCTACACCTTC. Encoded protein: CASESRADYGYTF. V and J are TRBV2 and TRBJ1-2; possibly TRBD1 for D (5 bases). Germline V gene lookup returns CDR1 SNHLY and CDR2 FYNNEI. The CDR3 has 13 residues. The ends were cut back, 8 bases at V and 3 bases at J, with 13 bases in the middle. The complete variable domain, with remaining parts taken from reference TRBV2 and TRBJ1-2, reads EPEVTQTPSHQVTQMGQEVILRCVPISNHLYFYWYRQILGQKVEFLVSFYNNEISEKSEIFDDQFSVERPDGSNFTLKIRSTKLEDSAMYFCASESRADYGYTFGSGTRLTVV.

This clonotype was seen ten or more times. The CDR3 loop is CASSSPLPLGGPGSYEQYF. The CDR3, as DNA: TGCGCCAGCAGCTCGCCCCTTCCGTTGGGAGGGCCGGGCTCCTACGAGCAGTACTTC. The J gene is TRBJ2-7, the V gene TRBV5-1; 7 bases are shared with TRBD2. The CDR3 loop spans 19 amino acids. The germline V gene encodes CDR1 SGHRS and CDR2 YFSETQ. Trimming cost V 3 bases and J 0 bases; bases outside gene matches: 18.

At least ten counts were recorded for this clonotype. The V gene is TRBV6-2 or TRBV6-3, the J gene TRBJ2-1; D gene unclear. Per the germline V gene, CDR1 is MNHEY and CDR2 is SVGEGT. The V gene lost 4 bases and the J gene lost 7 bases, with 5 bases spanning the gap. This CDR3 has 11 residues. The CDR3 sequence is CASSSFNEQFF. CDR3 nucleotides: TGTGCCAGCAGTTCTTTTAATGAGCAGTTCTTC.

At least ten counts were recorded for this clonotype. V gene TRBV28 combines with J gene TRBJ2-7; 7 nucleotides agree with TRBD2. Per the germline V gene, CDR1 is MDHEN and CDR2 is SYDVKM. Germline trimming cut 2 bases from V and 0 bases from J; bases unmatched to any gene: 4. There are 15 residues in the CDR3. This CDR3 reads CASSLGGVNSYEQYF. CDR3 nucleotide sequence: TGTGCCAGCAGTTTAGGGGGGGTAAACTCCTACGAGCAGTACTTC. The complete variable domain, with remaining parts taken from reference TRBV28 and TRBJ2-7, reads DVKVTQSSRYLVKRTGEKVFLECVQDMDHENMFWYRQDPGLGLRLIYFSYDVKMKEKGDIPEGYSVSREKKERFSLILESASTNQTSMYLCASSLGGVNSYEQYFGPGTRLTVT.

This clonotype was counted many times. The chain links TRBV11-2 to TRBJ2-3, with no clear D. Germline lookup yields CDR1 SGHAT and CDR2 FQNNGV. This CDR3 has 14 amino acids. V dropped 7 bases and J dropped 6 bases, with 17 bases sitting between them. The CDR3 loop reads CASKLPATWDTQYF. DNA for the CDR3: TGTGCCAGCAAGCTCCCCGCAACCTGGGATACGCAGTATTTT.

At least ten counts were recorded for this clonotype. This chain joins TRBV2 and TRBJ2-5, with D perhaps TRBD1 (5 bases). Germline CDR1 is SNHLY and CDR2 is FYNNEI. The CDR3 runs 12 residues. The V gene lost 11 bases and the J gene lost 7 bases, with 17 bases spanning the gap. CDR3 in DNA: TGTGCCGGGGCTCGCCGATCGGGGACCCAGTACTTC. It is translated as CAGARRSGTQYF.

CDR3 protein: CASRGAANEKLFF. CDR3 bases: TGTGCCAGCCGGGGGGCGGCTAATGAAAAACTGTTTTTT. This rearrangement joins TRBV7-9 to TRBJ1-4, with D perhaps matching TRBD1 (6 bases). With 8 bases removed from V and 3 bases from J, the gap between germline ends came to 10 bases. The CDR3 spans 13 residues. Germline V gene data show CDR1 as SEHNR and CDR2 as FQNEAQ (reference sequence).

This clonotype has a handful of counts. A read error may produce the germline difference seen at one junction end. V is TRBV7-9 and J is TRBJ1-1; 7 nucleotides align to TRBD1. This CDR3 has 15 residues. The germline V gene has CDR1 SEHNR and CDR2 FQNEAQ (reference sequence). The CDR3 DNA reads TGTGCCAGCAGCCTAGCCGGACAGGTGAACACTGAAGCTTTCTTT. This translates into CASSLAGQVNTEAFF.